The 16 T cell receptor beta chains below come from one sample, sequenced in a study of post-analysis software for immune sequencing data. Study-wide results and caveats: Controls had lower frequencies than patients of a few TRBV segments, which included TRBV5-6, TRBV5-1 and TRBV20-1.

Every TCR beta cDNA library bore unique molecular identifiers. TCRdb reprocessed the PCR reads with MiXCR, giving one entry per CDR3 protein. The sample has about 770,000 distinct CDR3 sequences, around 46% seen once; the top ten hold 4% to 5%. Their cognate antigens are unknown. The specimen sequenced was blood. The source of these receptors is a girl aged 10 to 17 with multiple sclerosis.

The CDR3 nucleotides read TGTGCCACCAGCAGGGGTGGTTGGGACAGGGGTCAAGAGACCCAGTACTTC. Translated, it gives CATSRGGWDRGQETQYF. This sequence joins TRBV15 and TRBJ2-5, with 10 bases lining up with TRBD1. The ends lost 3 bases at V and 2 bases at J; junction bases unmatched: 9. The CDR3 sequence is 17 residues long. Germline assignment: CDR1 LNHNV and CDR2 YYDKDF (reference sequence).

The V and J genes are TRBV5-1 and TRBJ1-2; 7 bases are shared with TRBD1. The ends lost 0 bases at V and 5 bases at J; junction bases unmatched: 1. The CDR3 sequence is 13 residues long. The V gene's germline CDR1 is SGHRS and CDR2 YFSETQ. Here the CDR3 reads CASSLETGYGYTF. The CDR3 nucleotides read TGCGCCAGCAGCTTGGAGACAGGGTATGGCTACACCTTC.

V gene TRBV9 combines with J gene TRBJ2-7; D gene ambiguous. Germline CDR1 is SGDLS and CDR2 is YYNGEE. Trimming pared 0 bases from V and 3 bases from J, leaving 10 bases between. The CDR3 extends over 14 amino acids. CDR3 bases: TGTGCCAGCAGCGTAGGTGGTAGCCACTACGAGCAGTACTTC. Translation gives CASSVGGSHYEQYF.

CDR3 loop: CASSPDGGNGVTDTQYF. The CDR3 DNA reads as TGTGCCAGCAGCCCGGACGGGGGAAATGGGGTGACAGATACGCAGTATTTT. The rearrangement uses TRBV5-4 and TRBJ2-3; possibly TRBD2 for D (6 bases). Germline V lookup: CDR1 SGHNT, CDR2 YYREEE (reference sequence). V was shortened by 4 bases and J by 3 bases, with 21 bases between the two germline ends. The CDR3 covers 17 residues.

The chain has TRBV20-1 and TRBJ2-7; TRBD2 aligns across 12 bases. Per germline, CDR1 DFQATT and CDR2 SNEGSKA (reference sequence). Trimming removed 0 bases from V and 5 bases from J; junction bases left unmatched: 11. The CDR3 spans 17 residues. CDR3 in amino acids: CSAREASGRASYHEQYF. The CDR3 region has the DNA TGCAGTGCTAGAGAGGCTAGCGGGAGGGCCTCTTACCACGAGCAGTACTTC.

The CDR3 reads CASSQLGGVGYGYTF. The DNA of the CDR3 is TGTGCCAGCAGCCAACTCGGGGGGGTTGGGTATGGCTACACCTTC. The chain uses TRBV4-2 and TRBJ1-2; maybe TRBD1 (5 bases). The CDR3 sequence is 15 residues long. Germline V gives CDR1 LGHNA, CDR2 YNFKEQ. V lost 2 bases and J 5 bases, leaving 15 bases between the germline ends.

The J gene is TRBJ2-6, the V gene TRBV2, with no clear D. With 5 bases removed from V and 6 bases from J, the gap between germline ends came to 8 bases. The germline gives CDR1 SNHLY, CDR2 FYNNEI. This CDR3 is 13 amino acids long. CDR3 sequence reads: CASSPDAANVLTF. In DNA, the CDR3 is TGTGCCAGCAGTCCGGATGCGGCCAACGTCCTGACTTTC.

This chain connects TRBV12-3 or TRBV12-4 to TRBJ1-4, with D maybe TRBD1 (6 bases). With 6 bases removed from V and 6 bases from J, the gap between germline ends came to 14 bases. This CDR3 region has 14 residues. The CDR3 sequence: CASRLTGRDEKLFF. CDR3 bases: TGTGCCAGCAGACTGACAGGACGCGATGAAAAACTGTTTTTT.

This clonotype occurred a few times. The V call is TRBV12-3 or TRBV12-4, the J call TRBJ2-1; weak D call: TRBD2 (5 bases). This CDR3 contains 16 residues. With 6 bases removed from V and 8 bases from J, the gap between germline ends came to 23 bases. CDR3 nucleotides: TGTGCCAGCAGGCCTAAGGGAGCACGAGGTTTCTATGAGCAGTTCTTC. Its protein is CASRPKGARGFYEQFF.

The chain carries TRBV20-1 and TRBJ1-5; 7 bases agree with TRBD1. From germline, CDR1 is DFQATT and CDR2 SNEGSKA (reference sequence). The CDR3 length is 14 residues. Trimming removed 3 bases from V and 5 bases from J; junction bases left unmatched: 7. For the CDR3, the DNA is TGCAGTGCTAGCCCGACAGGGCCCCATCAGCCCCAGCATTTT. This sequence encodes CSASPTGPHQPQHF.

The chain joins TRBV5-1 to TRBJ2-4, with D possibly matching TRBD2 (6 bases). Germline V CDR1 and CDR2: SGHRS, YFSETQ. Trimming shortened V by 4 bases and J by 13 bases, and 24 bases separated the two germline ends. CDR3 length: 15 amino acids. DNA for the CDR3: TGCGCCAGCAGCCCGTGGACCTTGGAGTGGGAGGAGCAGTACTTC. Amino acid sequence: CASSPWTLEWEEQYF.

This chain joins TRBV5-6 and TRBJ2-4, with 7 nucleotides matching TRBD2. After removal of 1 base from V and 1 base from J, the junction contained 8 bases not matched to a gene. The CDR3 totals 17 residues. Germline CDR1 and CDR2: SGHDT and YYEEEE. The CDR3 protein is CASSLLVAGVAKNIQYF. The DNA for the CDR3 is TGTGCCAGCAGCTTGTTGGTAGCGGGTGTGGCCAAAAACATTCAGTACTTC. Based on the CDR3 plus reference TRBV5-6 and TRBJ2-4, the full variable domain is DAGVTQSPTHLIKTRGQQVTLRCSPKSGHDTVSWYQQALGQGPQFIFQYYEEEERQRGNFPDRFSGHQFPNYSSELNVNALLLGDSALYLCASSLLVAGVAKNIQYFGAGTRLSVL.

The J gene is TRBJ2-7, the V gene TRBV7-9, with TRBD2 matching 8 bases. Germline loops: CDR1 SEHNR, CDR2 FQNEAQ (reference sequence). The V segment lost 11 bases and the J segment 4 bases; nucleotides outside the gene matches: 13. This CDR3 is 14 amino acids long. The CDR3 DNA sequence: TGTGCCCGATTCAAAAGCGGGAGCGGGTACGAGCAGTACTTC. This gives the protein CARFKSGSGYEQYF.

This clonotype was seen more than once but under ten times. The V gene is TRBV9, the J gene TRBJ2-5, with 15 bases lining up with TRBD2. V shed 4 bases and J 4 bases; nucleotides not matched to a gene: 8. Germline assignment: CDR1 SGDLS and CDR2 YYNGEE. The CDR3 runs to 17 residues. CDR3 protein: CASSPSGTSGRRETQYF. The CDR3 nucleotides are TGTGCCAGCAGCCCGTCCGGGACTAGCGGGAGGAGAGAGACCCAGTACTTC.

This clonotype came up a few times. This chain links TRBV6-2 or TRBV6-3 with TRBJ2-7; possibly TRBD1 for D (6 bases). V shed 5 bases and J shed 3 bases, with 17 bases lying between them. CDR1 is MNHEY and CDR2 is SVGEGT in the germline V gene. The CDR3 runs 15 residues. The CDR3, as DNA: TGTGCCAGCAGTAAAACAGGGATCCAACGCTACGAGCAGTACTTC. The encoded protein is CASSKTGIQRYEQYF.

This chain's CDR3 is CASGSGQVGTTNEKLFF. CDR3 coding DNA: TGTGCTAGTGGTAGCGGGCAGGTAGGGACAACTAATGAAAAACTGTTTTTT. The chain couples TRBV12-5 to TRBJ1-4, with no clear D. V lost 5 bases, J lost 0 bases, and 16 bases lay in between. In germline, CDR1 is LGHNT, CDR2 FRNRAP. The CDR3 has 17 amino acids.